This paragraph reports one TCR beta chain. The record originates from a study of blood T cell repertoires in COVID-19. Overall study context: Researchers got acute and convalescent COVID-19 samples from the United States, Italy and Spain. The analysed material was cDNA or gDNA that came from T cells, B-cell-depleted T cells, or PBMCs.

The J segment lost 5 bases and the V segment lost 2 bases, leaving 5 bases of the junction unmatched. Per germline, CDR1 LGHDT and CDR2 YNNKEL (reference sequence). There are 15 residues in the CDR3. As handled by the study authors: Estimation of nucleated cell counts relied on the amplification of reference gene primers. The method was immunoSEQ multiplex PCR; TCRdb's version includes in-frame clones alone and lacks a portion of them. V and J calls plus clone size are reproduced from that table; the DNA served to infer D and trimming. This table has some 100,000 clones, roughly 80% appearing once. The sequenced sample consisted of peripheral blood. The source of this sequence is a human donor in a cohort sampled during active or convalescent COVID-19. The V gene is TRBV3-1 (or the pseudogene TRBV3-2), the J gene TRBJ2-5; 10 nucleotides line up with TRBD1. CDR3 sequence: CASSQWTGGRETQYF. CDR3 sequence (DNA): TGTGCCAGCAGCCAATGGACAGGGGGGCGGGAGACCCAGTACTTC.